Below, 24 T cell receptor beta chains from the same sample are listed, as sequenced in a study of cytomegalovirus exposure and HLA in healthy donors. Primers included in the PCR were 60 Vbeta and 13 Jbeta primers. Using immunoSEQ multiplex PCR, the repertoire was profiled, and TCRdb retains in-frame clones only, with some absent. The sample shows about 76,000 clones, roughly 73% of them seen only once. Sequenced sample: PBMCs. These receptors were obtained from a woman aged 40 to 49 in good health and CMV-seropositive.

This chain uses TRBV10-1 with TRBJ2-1; 10 bases are shared with TRBD2. The CDR3 runs to 17 residues. The trim removed 0 bases at V and 5 bases at J, leaving 7 bases unmatched. Germline lookup yields CDR1 WNHNN and CDR2 SYGVQD (reference sequence). CDR3 DNA sequence: TGCGCCAGCAGTGAGTCGAGCCTAGCGGGGGACCACAATGAGCAGTTCTTC. Translated, it gives CASSESSLAGDHNEQFF.

The chain combines TRBV19 with TRBJ2-5; weak D call: TRBD1 (5 bases). The CDR3 covers 14 residues. The V and J ends lost 1 base and 4 bases respectively, with 10 bases between them. Germline V lookup: CDR1 LNHDA, CDR2 SQIVND (reference sequence). The CDR3 loop reads CASSIVGARETQYF. The CDR3 coding sequence is TGTGCCAGTAGTATAGTAGGGGCTAGAGAGACCCAGTACTTC.

The chain combines TRBV13 with TRBJ2-7; TRBD2 matches at 7 bases. The germline V gene has CDR1 PRHDT and CDR2 FYEKMQ (reference sequence). With V trimmed by 8 bases and J by 3 bases, 10 bases remained unmatched. CDR3 length: 14 amino acids. CDR3 sequence reads: CASSSGSHHYEQYF. Written as DNA, the CDR3 is TGTGCCAGCTCTAGCGGATCCCATCACTACGAGCAGTACTTC. Full variable domain (missing parts from reference TRBV13 and TRBJ2-7): AAGVIQSPRHLIKEKRETATLKCYPIPRHDTVYWYQQGPGQDPQFLISFYEKMQSDKGSIPDRFSAQQFSDYHSELNMSSLELGDSALYFCASSSGSHHYEQYFGPGTRLTVT.

The V call is TRBV10-3, the J call TRBJ2-7, with D tentatively TRBD1 (5 bases). Per the germline V gene, CDR1 is ENHRY and CDR2 is SYGVKD. Trimming shortened V by 7 bases and J by 1 base, and 11 bases separated the two germline ends. This CDR3 has 13 amino acids. The CDR3 here is CAIKDSSSYEQYF. In DNA form, the CDR3 reads TGTGCCATCAAAGACAGCTCTTCCTACGAGCAGTACTTC.

The chain is built from TRBV9 and TRBJ2-7, with TRBD1 as a possible D gene (5 bases). Germline CDR1 reads SGDLS; CDR2 reads YYNGEE. The CDR3 covers 15 residues. V was clipped by 0 bases and J by 2 bases, with 12 bases between them. In nucleotides, the CDR3 is TGTGCCAGCAGCGTAGAGGGGTCAGGGCCCTACGAGCAGTACTTC. Translation: CASSVEGSGPYEQYF.

The rearrangement uses TRBV4-2 and TRBJ2-1; 13 bases map to TRBD2. In germline, CDR1 is LGHNA, CDR2 YNFKEQ. The CDR3 loop spans 15 amino acids. The trim removed 4 bases at V and 5 bases at J, leaving 2 bases unmatched. The CDR3 nucleotides read TGTGCCAGCAGCCCGGGACTAGCGGGGCACAATGAGCAGTTCTTC. Translated, it gives CASSPGLAGHNEQFF.

In this sample, this clone turned up a few times. The chain joins TRBV5-5 to TRBJ1-5, with a tentative D call TRBD1 (6 bases). The CDR3 consists of 15 residues. V lost 4 bases and J lost 4, with 15 bases in between. Germline CDR1 is SGHKS and CDR2 is YYEKEE (reference sequence). Written as DNA, the CDR3 is TGTGCCAGCAGCCCCCTCGTAGGGGGTAATCAGCCCCAGCATTTT. Translating it yields CASSPLVGGNQPQHF.

The rearrangement links TRBV27 to TRBJ2-1; weak D call: TRBD2 (5 bases). The ends were cut back, 5 bases at V and 9 bases at J, with 11 bases in the middle. Germline V CDR1 and CDR2: MNHEY, SMNVEV (reference sequence). The CDR3 extends over 12 amino acids. CDR3 sequence: CASSGLEGEQFF. DNA of the CDR3: TGTGCCAGCAGTGGGCTAGAGGGTGAGCAGTTCTTC.

The rearrangement joins TRBV25-1 to TRBJ2-7; the match to TRBD2 covers 7 bases. The V segment lost 4 bases and the J segment 2 bases; nucleotides outside the gene matches: 11. Germline CDR1 MGHDK, CDR2 SYGVNS. This CDR3 has 16 residues. In DNA, the CDR3 is TGTGCCAGCAGTGGCCTTGAGCGGGATCCACCCTACGAGCAGTACTTC. Translating gives CASSGLERDPPYEQYF.

This clone was recorded at least ten times. The chain links TRBV4-1 to TRBJ2-5, with D possibly matching TRBD1 (6 bases). Germline assignment: CDR1 MGHRA and CDR2 YSYEKL. Trimming shortened V by 3 bases and J by 1 base, and 15 bases separated the two germline ends. This CDR3 has 16 amino acids. CDR3 residues: CASSQAGTHSQETQYF. CDR3 in DNA: TGCGCCAGCAGCCAGGCCGGGACACATAGCCAAGAGACCCAGTACTTC.

The gene calls are TRBV27 and TRBJ2-1; D uncertain. CDR1 and CDR2 from the germline V gene are MNHEY and SMNVEV (reference sequence). The CDR3 contains 14 residues. Trimming stripped 6 bases from V and 4 bases from J, with 13 bases between. DNA of the CDR3: TGTGCCAGCAGCCTTGCACCCCGGTACAATGAGCAGTTCTTC. Amino acid sequence: CASSLAPRYNEQFF.

This clone was found a few times. J is TRBJ2-1 and V is TRBV7-8; 10 bases match TRBD1. Germline V gene lookup returns CDR1 SGHVS and CDR2 FQNEAQ. J gave up 5 bases and V 5 bases, and 6 bases lay outside the gene matches. The CDR3 extends over 15 amino acids. The CDR3, as DNA: TGTGCCAGCAGCGCGGACAGGGGGAGAGACAATGAGCAGTTCTTC. This encodes CASSADRGRDNEQFF.

This chain uses TRBV5-1 with TRBJ2-7; 11 bases line up with TRBD2. Germline V gene sequence: CDR1 SGHRS, CDR2 YFSETQ. This CDR3 region has 17 residues. The V and J ends lost 4 bases and 5 bases, in that order; junction bases with no gene match: 14. CDR3 sequence: CASSVFLAGGSGNEQYF. CDR3 bases: TGCGCCAGCAGCGTGTTCCTAGCGGGAGGTAGTGGTAACGAGCAGTACTTC.

This clone was detected a few times. The chain links TRBV30 to TRBJ1-4, with 11 bases fitting TRBD1. The germline CDR1 and CDR2 sequences are GTSNPN and SVGIG (reference sequence). Trimming removed 0 bases from V and 7 bases from J; junction bases left unmatched: 10. The CDR3 spans 17 residues. This CDR3 reads CAWSVFGTGGKGEKLFF. CDR3 bases: TGTGCCTGGAGTGTCTTCGGGACAGGGGGTAAGGGTGAAAAACTGTTTTTT. The whole variable domain, filled in from reference TRBV30 and TRBJ1-4, reads SQTIHQWPATLVQPVGSPLSLECTVEGTSNPNLYWYRQAAGRGLQLLFYSVGIGQISSEVPQNLSASRPQDRQFILSSKKLLLSDSGFYLCAWSVFGTGGKGEKLFFGSGTQLSVL.

This sequence joins TRBV6-5 and TRBJ2-2; 8 bases are shared with TRBD2. CDR1 is MNHEY, CDR2 SVGAGI, per germline. J was trimmed by 5 bases and V by 7 bases; bases with no gene match: 9. This CDR3 comprises 15 residues. The CDR3 DNA is TGTGCCAGCAATAAAGCGGGAGTAGGGACCGGGGAGCTGTTTTTT. This gives the protein CASNKAGVGTGELFF.

The rearrangement uses TRBV7-9 and TRBJ2-7; 8 positions agree with TRBD2. Germline lookup yields CDR1 SEHNR and CDR2 FQNEAQ (reference sequence). J was trimmed by 4 bases and V by 6 bases; bases with no gene match: 8. The CDR3 consists of 14 residues. For the CDR3, the DNA is TGTGCCAGCAGTTTTAGCGGGAACTTTTACGAGCAGTACTTC. Encoded protein: CASSFSGNFYEQYF.

This clone came up a few times. This sequence joins TRBV28 and TRBJ2-5; the D gene is possibly TRBD1 (6 bases). This CDR3 has 16 amino acids. Germline CDR1 MDHEN, CDR2 SYDVKM. The V and J ends lost 2 bases and 2 bases respectively, with 15 bases between them. CDR3 nucleotide sequence: TGTGCCAGCAGTTTAGCCGGGACACATCGTCAAGAGACCCAGTACTTC. Protein: CASSLAGTHRQETQYF. The variable domain in full, with the rest retrieved from reference TRBV28 and TRBJ2-5, is DVKVTQSSRYLVKRTGEKVFLECVQDMDHENMFWYRQDPGLGLRLIYFSYDVKMKEKGDIPEGYSVSREKKERFSLILESASTNQTSMYLCASSLAGTHRQETQYFGPGTRLLVL.

The chain uses TRBV30 and TRBJ2-7; D is perhaps TRBD2 (6 bases). Per germline, CDR1 GTSNPN and CDR2 SVGIG (reference sequence). This CDR3 has 13 amino acids. Between the trimmed V and J ends, which lost 1 base and 6 bases, there was a span of 13 bases. The DNA of the CDR3 is TGTGCCTGGAGTGCAACTTTGGGGGGCGAGCAGTACTTC. It yields the protein CAWSATLGGEQYF.

The V gene is TRBV4-2, the J gene TRBJ1-1; a weak D match, TRBD1 (5 bases). Germline loops: CDR1 LGHNA, CDR2 YNFKEQ. V lost 4 bases and J 0 bases, leaving 12 bases between the germline ends. The CDR3 spans 15 residues. The CDR3 spells CASSLQGKMNTEAFF. The CDR3 nucleotides are TGTGCCAGCAGCCTTCAGGGTAAAATGAACACTGAAGCTTTCTTT.

The chain combines TRBV6-6 with TRBJ1-4; 7 bases are shared with TRBD1. After removal of 5 bases from V and 5 bases from J, the junction contained 11 bases not matched to a gene. This CDR3 spans 16 amino acids. Germline loops: CDR1 MNHNY, CDR2 SVGAGI (reference sequence). The CDR3 spells CASSQPDRVQNEKLFF. The CDR3 DNA follows: TGTGCCAGCAGTCAACCCGACAGGGTTCAGAATGAAAAACTGTTTTTT.

This CDR3 is CASSTEWGADTQYF. CDR3 coding DNA: TGCGCCAGCAGCACCGAATGGGGGGCAGATACGCAGTATTTT. V and J are TRBV5-1 and TRBJ2-3; the D gene is possibly TRBD2 (6 bases). This CDR3 spans 14 amino acids. CDR1 is SGHRS and CDR2 is YFSETQ in the germline V gene. V was pared by 4 bases and J by 4 bases, with 13 bases between.

The chain recombines TRBV7-3 with TRBJ2-3, with TRBD2 matching 8 bases. The CDR3 contains 16 residues. V was clipped by 4 bases and J by 0 bases; unmatched bases: 6. Looked up from germline, CDR1 is SGHTA and CDR2 is FQGTGA. In nucleotides, the CDR3 is TGTGCCAGCAGCTCCCGGGGGGGTGGAAGCACAGATACGCAGTATTTT. Protein product: CASSSRGGGSTDTQYF.

Only one count was recorded for this clone. The chain joins TRBV5-1 to TRBJ2-5; D perhaps matches TRBD2 (5 bases). Trimming took off 2 bases at V and 5 bases at J, with 13 bases between the two ends. The CDR3 has 14 amino acids. CDR1 and CDR2 from the germline V gene are SGHRS and YFSETQ. The CDR3 is CASSFSVAGETQYF. Written as DNA, the CDR3 is TGCGCCAGCAGCTTTAGCGTGGCCGGGGAGACCCAGTACTTC.

This clone appeared a few times. The rearrangement joins TRBV19 to TRBJ2-3, with TRBD2 as a possible D gene (6 bases). Deletions cut 5 bases from V and 5 bases from J, with 14 bases between. Germline V gives CDR1 LNHDA, CDR2 SQIVND (reference sequence). The CDR3 runs to 14 residues. CDR3 loop: CASSGTLREDTQYF. The CDR3 DNA sequence: TGTGCCAGTAGTGGGACTCTTCGGGAAGATACGCAGTATTTT.